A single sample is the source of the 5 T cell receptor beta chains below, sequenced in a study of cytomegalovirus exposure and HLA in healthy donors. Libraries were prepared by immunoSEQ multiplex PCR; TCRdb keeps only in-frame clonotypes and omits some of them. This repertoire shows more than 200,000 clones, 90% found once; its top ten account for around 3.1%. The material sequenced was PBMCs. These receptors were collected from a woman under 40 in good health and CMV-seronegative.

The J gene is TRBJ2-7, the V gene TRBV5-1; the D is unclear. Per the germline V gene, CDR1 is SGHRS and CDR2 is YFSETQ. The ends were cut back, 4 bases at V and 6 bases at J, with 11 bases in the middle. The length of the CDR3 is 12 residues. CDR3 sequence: CASSGPAPEQYF. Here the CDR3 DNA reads TGCGCCAGCAGCGGCCCGGCTCCCGAGCAGTACTTC.

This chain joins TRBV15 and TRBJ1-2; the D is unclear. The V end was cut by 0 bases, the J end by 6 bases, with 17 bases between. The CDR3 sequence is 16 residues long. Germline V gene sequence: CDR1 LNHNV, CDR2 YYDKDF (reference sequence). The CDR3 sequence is CATSRDKAFLADGYTF. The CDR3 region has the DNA TGTGCCACCAGCAGAGATAAGGCGTTTCTGGCGGATGGCTACACCTTC.

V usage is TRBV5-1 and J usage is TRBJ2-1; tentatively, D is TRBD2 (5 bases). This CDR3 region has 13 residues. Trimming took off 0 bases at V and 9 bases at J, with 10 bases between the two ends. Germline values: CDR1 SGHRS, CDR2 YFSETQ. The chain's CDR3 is CASSLASPGEQFF. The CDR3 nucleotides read TGCGCCAGCAGCTTGGCTAGCCCGGGTGAGCAGTTCTTC.

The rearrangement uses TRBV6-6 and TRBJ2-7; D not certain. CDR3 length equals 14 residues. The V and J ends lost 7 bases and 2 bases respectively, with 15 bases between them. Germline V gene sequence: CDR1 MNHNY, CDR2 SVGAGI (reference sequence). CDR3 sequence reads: CASTEHPTPYEQYF. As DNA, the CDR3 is TGTGCCAGCACCGAACACCCCACGCCCTACGAGCAGTACTTC.

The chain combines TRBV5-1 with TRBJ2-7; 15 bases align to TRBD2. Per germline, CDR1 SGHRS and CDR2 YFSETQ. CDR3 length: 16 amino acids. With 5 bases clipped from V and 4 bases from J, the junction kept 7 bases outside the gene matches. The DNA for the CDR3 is TGCGCCAGCAGTAATACGGGACTAGCGGGAGGATACGAGCAGTACTTC. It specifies CASSNTGLAGGYEQYF.